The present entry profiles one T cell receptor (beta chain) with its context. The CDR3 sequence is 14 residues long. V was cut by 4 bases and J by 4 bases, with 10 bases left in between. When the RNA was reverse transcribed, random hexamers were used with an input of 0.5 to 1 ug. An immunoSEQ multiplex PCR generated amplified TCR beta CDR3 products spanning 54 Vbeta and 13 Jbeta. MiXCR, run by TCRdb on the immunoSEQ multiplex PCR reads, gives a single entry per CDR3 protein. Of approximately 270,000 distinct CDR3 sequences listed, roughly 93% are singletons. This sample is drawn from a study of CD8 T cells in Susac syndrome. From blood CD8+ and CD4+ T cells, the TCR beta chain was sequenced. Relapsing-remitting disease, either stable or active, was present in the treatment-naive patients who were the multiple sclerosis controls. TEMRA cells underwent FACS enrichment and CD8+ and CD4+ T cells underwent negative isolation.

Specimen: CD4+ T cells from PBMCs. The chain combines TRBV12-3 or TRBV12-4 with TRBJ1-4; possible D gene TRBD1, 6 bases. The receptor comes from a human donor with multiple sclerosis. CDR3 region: CASSSRQVNEKLFF. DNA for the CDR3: TGTGCCAGCAGTTCGAGACAGGTTAATGAAAAACTGTTTTTT.